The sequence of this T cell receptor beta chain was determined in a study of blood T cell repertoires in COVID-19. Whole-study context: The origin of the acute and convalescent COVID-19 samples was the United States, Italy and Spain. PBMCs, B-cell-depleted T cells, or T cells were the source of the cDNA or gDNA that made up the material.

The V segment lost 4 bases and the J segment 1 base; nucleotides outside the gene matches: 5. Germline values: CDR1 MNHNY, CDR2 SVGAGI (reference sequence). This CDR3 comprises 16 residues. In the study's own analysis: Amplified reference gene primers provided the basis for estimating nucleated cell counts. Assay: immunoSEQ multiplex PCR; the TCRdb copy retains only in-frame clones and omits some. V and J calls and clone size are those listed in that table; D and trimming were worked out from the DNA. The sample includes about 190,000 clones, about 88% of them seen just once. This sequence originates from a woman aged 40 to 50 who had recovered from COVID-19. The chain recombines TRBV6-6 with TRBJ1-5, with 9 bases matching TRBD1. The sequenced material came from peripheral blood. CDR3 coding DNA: TGTGCCAGCAGTTGGCAACAGGGGGCAAGCAATCAGCCCCAGCATTTT. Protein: CASSWQQGASNQPQHF.